Following are 15 T cell receptor beta chains from one sample sequenced in a study of blood T cell repertoires in COVID-19. Some clones are missing from TCRdb's copy, which holds only in-frame ones; the method was immunoSEQ multiplex PCR. The table records around 240,000 clones, 65% to 90% of them present only once. The specimen sequenced was peripheral blood. These receptors all come from a woman in her forties or fifties with acute or convalescent COVID-19.

This chain joins TRBV27 and TRBJ2-3, with 10 bases lining up with TRBD1. V lost 9 bases, J lost 3 bases, and 3 bases stayed unmatched. The CDR3 runs to 13 residues. Per germline, CDR1 MNHEY and CDR2 SMNVEV (reference sequence). CDR3 sequence reads: CASGQGGTDTQYF. As DNA, the CDR3 is TGTGCCAGTGGACAGGGGGGGACAGATACGCAGTATTTT.

The CDR3 region has the DNA TGTGCCAGCAGGACCGGGACAGGGAGGTACGAGCAGTACTTC. This codes for CASRTGTGRYEQYF. The chain links TRBV6-5 to TRBJ2-7; 9 bases line up with TRBD1. J was trimmed by 4 bases and V by 6 bases; bases with no gene match: 7. The CDR3 extends over 14 amino acids. Germline CDR1 and CDR2: MNHEY and SVGAGI.

This clone was seen a few times. The rearrangement uses TRBV5-1 and TRBJ2-2; TRBD1 agrees at 9 bases. V was clipped by 4 bases and J by 5 bases; unmatched bases: 6. This CDR3 spans 15 amino acids. The V gene's germline CDR1 is SGHRS and CDR2 YFSETQ. The CDR3 nucleotides read TGCGCCAGCAGCCCTGACAGGGGGTTAACCGGGGAGCTGTTTTTT. Its translation is CASSPDRGLTGELFF.

The rearrangement links TRBV29-1 to TRBJ2-1; D gene ambiguous. The CDR3 runs 12 residues. Germline V gene lookup returns CDR1 SQVTM and CDR2 ANQGSEA. V was pared by 4 bases and J by 10 bases, with 14 bases between. Here the CDR3 reads CSVGAHVGEQFF. In DNA form, the CDR3 reads TGCAGCGTTGGGGCGCACGTCGGAGAGCAGTTCTTC.

V usage is TRBV28 and J usage is TRBJ2-2, with 12 bases that match TRBD1. Germline V gene lookup returns CDR1 MDHEN and CDR2 SYDVKM. CDR3 length: 18 amino acids. After removal of 6 bases from V and 5 bases from J, the junction contained 13 bases not matched to a gene. CDR3 DNA sequence: TGTGCCAGCAGCCCGGGACAGGGGGCGCGGCTAGCAACCGGGGAGCTGTTTTTT. Protein product: CASSPGQGARLATGELFF. The full variable domain, completed using reference TRBV28 and TRBJ2-2, is DVKVTQSSRYLVKRTGEKVFLECVQDMDHENMFWYRQDPGLGLRLIYFSYDVKMKEKGDIPEGYSVSREKKERFSLILESASTNQTSMYLCASSPGQGARLATGELFFGEGSRLTVL.

The V and J genes are TRBV5-8 and TRBJ1-6; D uncertain. V was pared by 1 base and J by 0 bases, with 8 bases between. Germline V gene sequence: CDR1 SGHTS, CDR2 YDEGEE. There are 16 residues in the CDR3. The chain's CDR3 is CASSLTTSSYNSPLHF. The CDR3 bases are TGTGCCAGCAGCTTGACTACGAGCTCCTATAATTCACCCCTCCACTTT.

The J gene is TRBJ2-5, the V gene TRBV29-1, with 7 bases identical to TRBD1. The germline CDR1 and CDR2 sequences are SQVTM and ANQGSEA. V trimming: 6 bases; J trimming: 1 base; junction bases outside the gene matches: 11. The CDR3 covers 15 residues. The CDR3 nucleotides read TGCAGCGTCATTAGGGACAGCTACGTCCAAGAGACCCAGTACTTC. Protein product: CSVIRDSYVQETQYF. Supplemented by reference TRBV29-1 and TRBJ2-5, the full variable domain reads SAVISQKPSRDICQRGTSLTIQCQVDSQVTMMFWYRQQPGQSLTLIATANQGSEATYESGFVIDKFPISRPNLTFSTLTVSNMSPEDSSIYLCSVIRDSYVQETQYFGPGTRLLVL.

This clone turned up a few times. The chain carries TRBV15 and TRBJ1-1; 7 bases line up with TRBD1. The germline V gene encodes CDR1 LNHNV and CDR2 YYDKDF (reference sequence). The CDR3 is 14 residues long. With V trimmed by 4 bases and J by 3 bases, 5 bases remained unmatched. The CDR3 sequence is CATSIQGVHTEAFF. The CDR3 DNA is TGTGCCACCAGCATCCAGGGGGTGCACACTGAAGCTTTCTTT.

The V gene is TRBV5-1, the J gene TRBJ2-7; a weak D match, TRBD2 (5 bases). V lost 2 bases and J lost 3, with 9 bases in between. The germline V gene has CDR1 SGHRS and CDR2 YFSETQ. The CDR3 extends over 13 amino acids. The CDR3 coding sequence is TGCGCCAGCAGCTTCGGGGAGCTCTACGAGCAGTACTTC. As protein: CASSFGELYEQYF.

The chain recombines TRBV10-1 with TRBJ1-5, with 8 bases matching TRBD1. This CDR3 contains 14 residues. V shed 6 bases and J 4 bases; nucleotides not matched to a gene: 5. Per germline, CDR1 WNHNN and CDR2 SYGVQD (reference sequence). This chain's CDR3 is CASRDREENQPQHF. The CDR3, as DNA: TGCGCCAGCAGGGACAGGGAGGAGAATCAGCCCCAGCATTTT.

CDR3 coding DNA: TGTGCCAGCAGCTCAGACAGGGGCCACACAGATACGCAGTATTTT. It is translated as CASSSDRGHTDTQYF. The chain has TRBV7-2 and TRBJ2-3; TRBD1 aligns across 8 bases. Looked up from germline, CDR1 is SGHTA and CDR2 is FQGNSA. This CDR3 region has 15 residues. The junction had 5 bases not matched to a gene; V was cut back by 4 bases and J by 2 bases.

The V gene is TRBV6-5, the J gene TRBJ1-5; D might be TRBD1 (6 bases). The germline V and J ends were trimmed by 6 bases and 1 base, with 13 bases remaining between them. Per the germline V gene, CDR1 is MNHEY and CDR2 is SVGAGI. CDR3 length equals 15 residues. CDR3 region: CASSPNGQSNQPQHF. For the CDR3, the DNA is TGTGCCAGCAGCCCCAATGGACAGAGCAATCAGCCCCAGCATTTT.

The CDR3 bases are TGTGCCAGCAACAAAGGGGGGACTAGTAACTACGAGCAGTACTTC. Translating gives CASNKGGTSNYEQYF. This chain joins TRBV5-4 and TRBJ2-7; 8 bases line up with TRBD2. Trimming at V came to 6 bases and at J to 3 bases, leaving 11 bases not matched to a gene. The CDR3 is 15 residues long. The germline CDR1 and CDR2 sequences are SGHNT and YYREEE (reference sequence).

This clone came up a few times. This chain connects TRBV5-4 to TRBJ1-3; D is undetermined. V lost 1 base and J lost 0, with 8 bases in between. The CDR3 is 15 residues long. Germline-derived CDR1 and CDR2 are SGHNT and YYREEE (reference sequence). The CDR3 is CASSLSVDSGNTIYF. The CDR3 DNA follows: TGTGCCAGCAGCTTGAGCGTGGACTCTGGAAACACCATATATTTT.

This sequence joins TRBV2 and TRBJ2-2, with D perhaps TRBD2 (5 bases). There are 13 residues in the CDR3. Trimming removed 8 bases from V and 2 bases from J, with 9 bases in between. Looked up from germline, CDR1 is SNHLY and CDR2 is FYNNEI. In nucleotides, the CDR3 is TGTGCCAGCCAGCGGACTAACACCGGGGAGCTGTTTTTT. This gives the protein CASQRTNTGELFF.